The rows below give T cell receptor beta chains drawn from one sample of a study of shared clonotypes between healthy human individuals. Data came from immunoSEQ multiplex PCR; TCRdb stores just in-frame clones and leaves some out. Among about 2 million clones listed, about 95% were seen once. Sequences were obtained from naive CD4+ T cells sorted from blood. These receptors all stem from a man in his late teens or twenties in good health. Each CDR3 is given with its conserved first and last residue. Fields, in order: D gene, J gene, clone size, V gene, CDR3 DNA, CDR3 protein. D genes are given only for firm matches. Where a row states a size, it is once, few, many or the class of an expanded clone; other rows omit it.

D gene: TRBD1
J gene: TRBJ1-6
clone size: .
V gene: TRBV7-9
CDR3 DNA: TGTGCCAGCAGCTTAGGGGGGACAGGGTCCTCACCCCTCCACTTT
CDR3 protein: CASSLGGTGSSPLHF

D gene: TRBD2
J gene: TRBJ2-5
clone size: .
V gene: TRBV9
CDR3 DNA: TGTGCCAGCAGCGAGGTAGCGGGTTCCGAGACCCAGTACTTC
CDR3 protein: CASSEVAGSETQYF

D gene: .
J gene: TRBJ2-2
clone size: .
V gene: TRBV6-1
CDR3 DNA: TGTGCCAGCAGCGCCCAGGGGAACACCGGGGAGCTGTTTTTT
CDR3 protein: CASSAQGNTGELFF

D gene: TRBD2
J gene: TRBJ2-7
clone size: .
V gene: TRBV18
CDR3 DNA: TGTGCCAGCTCACCTCGACTAGCGGACTCCTACGAGCAGTACTTC
CDR3 protein: CASSPRLADSYEQYF

D gene: .
J gene: TRBJ2-5
clone size: .
V gene: TRBV2
CDR3 DNA: TGTGCCAGCAGGGATCGACCAATCGGGGAGACCCAGTACTTC
CDR3 protein: CASRDRPIGETQYF

D gene: .
J gene: TRBJ2-7
clone size: .
V gene: TRBV29-1
CDR3 DNA: TGCAGCGTCGGGATGTTGGGGCCCCACGAGCAGTACTTC
CDR3 protein: CSVGMLGPHEQYF

D gene: .
J gene: TRBJ1-3
clone size: .
V gene: TRBV30
CDR3 DNA: TGTGCCTGGAGTTTTGTGGGGGGTATCGGTGGAAGTAACACCATATATTTT
CDR3 protein: CAWSFVGGIGGSNTIYF

D gene: .
J gene: TRBJ1-1
clone size: .
V gene: TRBV4-1
CDR3 DNA: TGCGCCAGCAGCCAAGAGGGCTTTGTGAACACTGAAGCTTTCTTT
CDR3 protein: CASSQEGFVNTEAFF

D gene: .
J gene: TRBJ1-6
clone size: .
V gene: TRBV11-1
CDR3 DNA: TGTGCCAGCAGCTTAGTCGACAGCGGTAATTCACCCCTCCACTTT
CDR3 protein: CASSLVDSGNSPLHF

D gene: .
J gene: TRBJ1-5
clone size: .
V gene: TRBV28
CDR3 DNA: TGTGCCAGCAGTTTGGGTATGGGGGGGAATCAGCCCCAGCATTTT
CDR3 protein: CASSLGMGGNQPQHF

D gene: TRBD2
J gene: TRBJ2-3
clone size: .
V gene: TRBV2
CDR3 DNA: TGTGCCAGCAGTGGCCGACAGGGAGGACTAGCGGGCCTCACAGATACGCAGTATTTT
CDR3 protein: CASSGRQGGLAGLTDTQYF

D gene: .
J gene: TRBJ2-7
clone size: .
V gene: TRBV5-1
CDR3 DNA: TGCGCCAGCAGCTCGAACCCCCATTCCCTAATGCGGGACAGCCTCTTCGAGCAGTACTTC
CDR3 protein: CASSSNPHSLMRDSLFEQYF

D gene: TRBD2
J gene: TRBJ2-3
clone size: .
V gene: TRBV7-2
CDR3 DNA: TGTGCCAGCAGCGTAAGCGGGACGGGCACAGATACGCAGTATTTT
CDR3 protein: CASSVSGTGTDTQYF

D gene: .
J gene: TRBJ1-1
clone size: .
V gene: TRBV2
CDR3 DNA: TGTGCCAGCAGCCCTCTGAGGAACACTGAAGCTTTCTTT
CDR3 protein: CASSPLRNTEAFF

D gene: .
J gene: TRBJ1-1
clone size: .
V gene: TRBV6-1
CDR3 DNA: TGTGCCAGCAGTGAAGGGGGCAGGGTTGTGAACACTGAAGCTTTCTTT
CDR3 protein: CASSEGGRVVNTEAFF

D gene: .
J gene: TRBJ1-1
clone size: once
V gene: TRBV6-5
CDR3 DNA: TGTGCCAGCAGTTACTCGCAGAACACTGAAGCTTTCTTT
CDR3 protein: CASSYSQNTEAFF

D gene: .
J gene: TRBJ1-1
clone size: .
V gene: TRBV20-1
CDR3 DNA: TGCAGTGCTAGAGGGGAGACTGAAGCTTTCTTT
CDR3 protein: CSARGETEAFF

D gene: .
J gene: TRBJ2-1
clone size: .
V gene: TRBV7-9
CDR3 DNA: TGTGCCAGCAGCTTGAGGGGGTCCCCCTACAATGAGCAGTTCTTC
CDR3 protein: CASSLRGSPYNEQFF

D gene: .
J gene: TRBJ1-6
clone size: many
V gene: TRBV30
CDR3 DNA: TGTGCCTGGAGTGTACGCGGATTGAAAGGCAATTCACCCCTCCACTTT
CDR3 protein: CAWSVRGLKGNSPLHF

D gene: .
J gene: TRBJ2-5
clone size: .
V gene: TRBV7-2
CDR3 DNA: TGTGCCAGCAGCGTAGGGGATCGGACACACTCCCCAGAGACCCAGTACTTC
CDR3 protein: CASSVGDRTHSPETQYF

D gene: TRBD1
J gene: TRBJ1-6
clone size: .
V gene: TRBV30
CDR3 DNA: TGTGCCTGGAGTGCCGGACAGGCTGTGTTTATTTACTATAATTCACCCCTCCACTTT
CDR3 protein: CAWSAGQAVFIYYNSPLHF

D gene: TRBD2
J gene: TRBJ2-3
clone size: once
V gene: TRBV9
CDR3 DNA: TGTGCCAGCAGCTTGCGACTAGCGGGGGCCCCCACAGATACGCAGTATTTT
CDR3 protein: CASSLRLAGAPTDTQYF

D gene: .
J gene: TRBJ2-1
clone size: .
V gene: TRBV19
CDR3 DNA: TGTGCCAGTTTAGGGACTTCCTACTACAATGAGCAGTTCTTC
CDR3 protein: CASLGTSYYNEQFF

D gene: TRBD2
J gene: TRBJ2-3
clone size: .
V gene: TRBV28
CDR3 DNA: TGTGCCAGCATCCCCTCCCGGCTAGCGGGGTTCGCGCAGTATTTT
CDR3 protein: CASIPSRLAGFAQYF

D gene: .
J gene: TRBJ2-1
clone size: .
V gene: TRBV10-3
CDR3 DNA: TGTGCCATCTCCGGGGGAGAGGTCAATGAGCAGTTCTTC
CDR3 protein: CAISGGEVNEQFF

D gene: .
J gene: TRBJ2-3
clone size: .
V gene: TRBV6-1
CDR3 DNA: TGTGCCAGCAAGGATACGCAGTATTTT
CDR3 protein: CASKDTQYF

D gene: TRBD1
J gene: TRBJ2-7
clone size: .
V gene: TRBV18
CDR3 DNA: TGTGCCAGCTCACCTAGGGACAGGCCCTACGAGCAGTACTTC
CDR3 protein: CASSPRDRPYEQYF

D gene: .
J gene: TRBJ2-7
clone size: .
V gene: TRBV7-8
CDR3 DNA: TGTGCCAGCAGCTTAGTGACTGGGGCGGGCTACGAGCAGTACTTC
CDR3 protein: CASSLVTGAGYEQYF

D gene: .
J gene: TRBJ1-2
clone size: .
V gene: TRBV7-9
CDR3 DNA: TGTGCCAGCAGCTCCGGAAACTATGGCTACACCTTC
CDR3 protein: CASSSGNYGYTF

D gene: .
J gene: TRBJ1-5
clone size: .
V gene: TRBV5-1
CDR3 DNA: TGCGCCAGCAGCTTGGCGGGGAATCAGCCCCAGCATTTT
CDR3 protein: CASSLAGNQPQHF

D gene: .
J gene: TRBJ2-1
clone size: once
V gene: TRBV11-2
CDR3 DNA: TGTGCCAGCAGCTTAGATAGAGACGCTAGCTCGTCACGCTACAATGAGCAGTTCTTC
CDR3 protein: CASSLDRDASSSRYNEQFF

D gene: TRBD2
J gene: TRBJ2-5
clone size: .
V gene: TRBV9
CDR3 DNA: TGTGCCAGCAGCGTGGCAAACAGCGGGGGCCAAGAGACCCAGTACTTC
CDR3 protein: CASSVANSGGQETQYF

D gene: .
J gene: TRBJ2-5
clone size: once
V gene: TRBV4-1
CDR3 DNA: TGCGCCAGCAGCCAAGATGGGAGTAGCCGAGAGACCCAGTACTTC
CDR3 protein: CASSQDGSSRETQYF